The 5 T cell receptor beta chains listed next were all sequenced from one sample in a study of T cell responses to AZD1222 COVID-19 vaccine. Sequencing was performed with immunoSEQ multiplex PCR; in TCRdb, only in-frame clones are kept and a portion is missing. Among 120,000 or so clones, roughly 90% were seen once, and the ten largest hold 11%. The specimen was peripheral blood, collected on day 0 of MenACWY control vaccination. These receptors all stem from an adult in good health.

This chain links TRBV3-1 (or the pseudogene TRBV3-2) with TRBJ2-1, with D unclear. The CDR3 length is 13 residues. Deletions cut 1 base from V and 4 bases from J, with 5 bases between. Germline V gene lookup returns CDR1 LGHDT and CDR2 YNNKEL (reference sequence). CDR3 nucleotide sequence: TGTGCCAGCAGCCAAGGCGAGTACAATGAGCAGTTCTTC. Translated, it gives CASSQGEYNEQFF.

V usage is TRBV6-5 and J usage is TRBJ2-7, with a tentative D call TRBD1 (5 bases). This CDR3 contains 14 residues. The germline V and J ends were trimmed by 0 bases and 5 bases, with 11 bases remaining between them. The germline V gene encodes CDR1 MNHEY and CDR2 SVGAGI. The CDR3 loop reads CASSYSVRVDEQYF. The CDR3 DNA reads TGTGCCAGCAGTTACTCCGTCAGGGTGGACGAGCAGTACTTC.

The V and J genes are TRBV6-1 and TRBJ2-2, with unresolved D. The CDR3 totals 15 residues. CDR1 is MNHNS, CDR2 SASEGT, per germline. Between the trimmed V and J ends, which lost 3 bases and 5 bases, there was a span of 13 bases. The CDR3 nucleotides are TGTGCCAGCAGTGACATAGCCCGTGGGACCGGGGAGCTGTTTTTT. Its translation: CASSDIARGTGELFF.

Remarks on this clone: Other DNA sequences in the same sample also yield this CDR3. V usage is TRBV9 and J usage is TRBJ1-1; perhaps TRBD1 as D (6 bases). Trimming removed 2 bases at V and 4 bases at J, with 12 bases between. Germline assignment: CDR1 SGDLS and CDR2 YYNGEE. The CDR3 sequence is 14 residues long. The CDR3 region has the DNA TGTGCCAGCAGCGTGGCCGGAGGGGGCACTGAAGCTTTCTTT. Protein sequence: CASSVAGGGTEAFF.

The V call is TRBV25-1, the J call TRBJ1-1; tentative D call: TRBD1 (5 bases). The CDR3 contains 17 residues. Deletions cut 4 bases from V and 4 bases from J, with 22 bases between. Germline CDR1 MGHDK, CDR2 SYGVNS. CDR3 sequence (DNA): TGTGCCAGCAGTGGTCCGGGACCTAATATCGGGGTCACTGAAGCTTTCTTT. This gives the protein CASSGPGPNIGVTEAFF.